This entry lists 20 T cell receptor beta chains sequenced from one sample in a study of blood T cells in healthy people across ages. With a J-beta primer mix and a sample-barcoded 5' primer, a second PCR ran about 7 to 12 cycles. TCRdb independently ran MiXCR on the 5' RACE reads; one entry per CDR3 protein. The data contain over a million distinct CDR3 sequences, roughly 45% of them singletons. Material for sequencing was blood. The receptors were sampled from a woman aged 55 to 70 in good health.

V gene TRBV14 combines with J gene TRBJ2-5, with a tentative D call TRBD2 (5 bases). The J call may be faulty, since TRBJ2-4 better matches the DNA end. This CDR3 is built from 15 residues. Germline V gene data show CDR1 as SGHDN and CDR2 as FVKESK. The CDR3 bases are TGTGCCAGCAGCCTAGACCGGGATATGAGGAACATTCAGTACTTC. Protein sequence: CASSLDRDMRNIQYF.

CDR3 nucleotide sequence: TGCGCCAGCAGCCAAGAGGGGGACAGGGGACTAGAGACCCAGTACTTC. Protein sequence: CASSQEGDRGLETQYF. This chain joins TRBV4-1 and TRBJ2-5; 10 bases map to TRBD1. Losses at the gene ends were 0 bases for V and 4 bases for J; bases not matched to a gene: 5. CDR1 is MGHRA and CDR2 is YSYEKL in the germline V gene. This CDR3 spans 16 amino acids.

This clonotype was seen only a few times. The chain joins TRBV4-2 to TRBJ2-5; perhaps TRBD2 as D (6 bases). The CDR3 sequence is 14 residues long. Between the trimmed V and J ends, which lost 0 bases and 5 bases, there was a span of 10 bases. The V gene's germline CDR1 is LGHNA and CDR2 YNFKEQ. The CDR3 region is CASSQDFGGETQYF. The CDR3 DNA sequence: TGTGCCAGCAGCCAAGATTTTGGAGGGGAGACCCAGTACTTC.

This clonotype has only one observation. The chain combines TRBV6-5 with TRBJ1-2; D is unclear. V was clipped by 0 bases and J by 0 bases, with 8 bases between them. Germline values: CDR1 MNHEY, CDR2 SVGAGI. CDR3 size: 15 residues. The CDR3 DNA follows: TGTGCCAGCAGTTACTCCTACAGTACTAACTATGGCTACACCTTC. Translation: CASSYSYSTNYGYTF.

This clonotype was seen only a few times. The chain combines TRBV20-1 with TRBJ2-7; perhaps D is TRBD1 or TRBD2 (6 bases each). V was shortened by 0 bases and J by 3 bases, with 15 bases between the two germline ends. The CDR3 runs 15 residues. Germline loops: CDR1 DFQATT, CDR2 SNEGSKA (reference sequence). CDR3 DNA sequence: TGCAGTGCTAGAGATTACGGGGGCAGGAGCTACGAGCAGTACTTC. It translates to CSARDYGGRSYEQYF.

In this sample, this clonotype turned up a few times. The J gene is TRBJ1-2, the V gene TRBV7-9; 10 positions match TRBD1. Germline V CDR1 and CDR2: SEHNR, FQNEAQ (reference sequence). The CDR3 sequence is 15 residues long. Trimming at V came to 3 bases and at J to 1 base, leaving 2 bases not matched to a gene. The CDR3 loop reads CASSLTGGFNYGYTF. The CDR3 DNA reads TGTGCCAGCAGCTTGACAGGGGGCTTTAACTATGGCTACACCTTC.

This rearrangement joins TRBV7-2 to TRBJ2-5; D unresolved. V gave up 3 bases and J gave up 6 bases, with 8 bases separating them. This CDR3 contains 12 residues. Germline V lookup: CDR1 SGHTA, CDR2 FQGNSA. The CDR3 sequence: CASSFAWKTQYF. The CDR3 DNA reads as TGTGCCAGCAGCTTCGCTTGGAAGACCCAGTACTTC.

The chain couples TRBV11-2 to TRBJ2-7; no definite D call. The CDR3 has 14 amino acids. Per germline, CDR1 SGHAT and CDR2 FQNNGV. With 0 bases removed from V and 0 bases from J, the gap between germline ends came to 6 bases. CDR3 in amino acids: CASSLDYLSYEQYF. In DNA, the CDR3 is TGTGCCAGCAGCTTAGACTACCTCTCCTACGAGCAGTACTTC.

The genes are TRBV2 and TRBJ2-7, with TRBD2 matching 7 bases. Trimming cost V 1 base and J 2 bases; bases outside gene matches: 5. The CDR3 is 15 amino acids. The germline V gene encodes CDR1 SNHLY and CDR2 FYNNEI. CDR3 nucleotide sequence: TGTGCCAGCAGTGAAGGGGCGGGGGTCCCCTACGAGCAGTACTTC. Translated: CASSEGAGVPYEQYF.

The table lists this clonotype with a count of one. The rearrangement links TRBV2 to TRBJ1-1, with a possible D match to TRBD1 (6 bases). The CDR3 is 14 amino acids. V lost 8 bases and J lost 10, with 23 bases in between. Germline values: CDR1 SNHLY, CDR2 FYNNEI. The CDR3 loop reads CASLTPTGKVRAFF. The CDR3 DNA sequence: TGTGCCAGCCTTACCCCTACAGGGAAGGTACGAGCTTTCTTT.

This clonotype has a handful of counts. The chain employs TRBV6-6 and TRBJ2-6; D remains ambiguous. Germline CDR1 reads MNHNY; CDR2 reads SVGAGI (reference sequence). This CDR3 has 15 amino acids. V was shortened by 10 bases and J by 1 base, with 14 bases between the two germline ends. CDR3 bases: TGTGCCACCAAACCGGCAGAGTCTGGGGCCAACGTCCTGACTTTC. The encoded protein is CATKPAESGANVLTF.

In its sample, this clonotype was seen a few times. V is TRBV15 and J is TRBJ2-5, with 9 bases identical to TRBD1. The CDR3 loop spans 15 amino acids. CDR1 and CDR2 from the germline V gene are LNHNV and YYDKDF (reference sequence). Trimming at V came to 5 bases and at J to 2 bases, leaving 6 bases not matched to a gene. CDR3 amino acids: CATSRTQGAQETQYF. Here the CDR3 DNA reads TGTGCCACCAGCCGTACACAGGGGGCGCAAGAGACCCAGTACTTC.

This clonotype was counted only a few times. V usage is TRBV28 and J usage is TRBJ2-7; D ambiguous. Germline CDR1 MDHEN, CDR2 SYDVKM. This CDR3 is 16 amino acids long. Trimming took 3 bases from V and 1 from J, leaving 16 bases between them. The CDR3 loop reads CASSFSPGPDSYEQYF. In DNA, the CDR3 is TGTGCCAGCAGTTTTTCACCCGGGCCCGATTCCTACGAGCAGTACTTC.

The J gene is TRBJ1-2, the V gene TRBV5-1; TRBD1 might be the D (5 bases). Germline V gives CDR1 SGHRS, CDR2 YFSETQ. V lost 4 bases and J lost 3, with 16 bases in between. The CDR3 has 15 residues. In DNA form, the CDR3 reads TGCGCCAGCAGCAAACACCCAAGGGACGACTATGGCTACACCTTC. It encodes CASSKHPRDDYGYTF.

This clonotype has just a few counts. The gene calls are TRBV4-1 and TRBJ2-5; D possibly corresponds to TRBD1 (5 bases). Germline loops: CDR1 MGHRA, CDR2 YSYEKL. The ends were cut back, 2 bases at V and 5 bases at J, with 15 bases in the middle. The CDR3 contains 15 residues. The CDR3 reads CASSQSREAGETQYF. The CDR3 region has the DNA TGCGCCAGCAGCCAAAGCAGGGAAGCTGGGGAGACCCAGTACTTC.

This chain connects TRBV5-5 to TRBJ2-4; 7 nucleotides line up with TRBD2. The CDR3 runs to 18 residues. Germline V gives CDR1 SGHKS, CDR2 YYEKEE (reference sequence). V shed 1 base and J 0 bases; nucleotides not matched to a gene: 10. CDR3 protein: CASSLRRLAALAKNIQYF. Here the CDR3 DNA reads TGTGCCAGCAGCTTGAGGCGCCTAGCGGCGCTAGCCAAAAACATTCAGTACTTC.

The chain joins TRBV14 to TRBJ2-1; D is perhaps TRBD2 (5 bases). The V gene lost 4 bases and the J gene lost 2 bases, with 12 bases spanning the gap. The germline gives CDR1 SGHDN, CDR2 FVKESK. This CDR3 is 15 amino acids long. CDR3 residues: CASSPEAVTYNEQFF. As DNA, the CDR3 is TGTGCCAGCAGCCCGGAGGCAGTAACCTACAATGAGCAGTTCTTC. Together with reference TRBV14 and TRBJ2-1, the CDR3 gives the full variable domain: EAGVTQFPSHSVIEKGQTVTLRCDPISGHDNLYWYRRVMGKEIKFLLHFVKESKQDESGMPNNRFLAERTGGTYSTLKVQPAELEDSGVYFCASSPEAVTYNEQFFGPGTRLTVL.

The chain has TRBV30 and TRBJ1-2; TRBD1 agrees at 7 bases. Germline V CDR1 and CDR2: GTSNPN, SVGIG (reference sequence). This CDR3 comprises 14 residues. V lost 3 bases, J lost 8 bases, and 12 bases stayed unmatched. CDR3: CAWRLARDSGGYTF. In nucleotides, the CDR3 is TGTGCCTGGAGACTTGCTCGGGACAGTGGCGGCTACACCTTC.

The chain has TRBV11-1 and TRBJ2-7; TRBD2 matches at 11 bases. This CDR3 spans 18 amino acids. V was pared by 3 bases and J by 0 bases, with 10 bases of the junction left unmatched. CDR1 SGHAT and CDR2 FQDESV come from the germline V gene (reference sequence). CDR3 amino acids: CASSLGGGLADASYEQYF. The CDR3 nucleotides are TGTGCCAGCAGCTTGGGGGGGGGACTAGCGGACGCCTCCTACGAGCAGTACTTC.

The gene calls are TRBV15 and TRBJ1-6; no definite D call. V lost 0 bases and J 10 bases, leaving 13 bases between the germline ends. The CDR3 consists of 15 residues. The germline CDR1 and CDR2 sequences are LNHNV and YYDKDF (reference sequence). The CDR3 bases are TGTGCCACCAGCAGAGATGGGAGGTTTGAATCACCCCTCCACTTT. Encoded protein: CATSRDGRFESPLHF.